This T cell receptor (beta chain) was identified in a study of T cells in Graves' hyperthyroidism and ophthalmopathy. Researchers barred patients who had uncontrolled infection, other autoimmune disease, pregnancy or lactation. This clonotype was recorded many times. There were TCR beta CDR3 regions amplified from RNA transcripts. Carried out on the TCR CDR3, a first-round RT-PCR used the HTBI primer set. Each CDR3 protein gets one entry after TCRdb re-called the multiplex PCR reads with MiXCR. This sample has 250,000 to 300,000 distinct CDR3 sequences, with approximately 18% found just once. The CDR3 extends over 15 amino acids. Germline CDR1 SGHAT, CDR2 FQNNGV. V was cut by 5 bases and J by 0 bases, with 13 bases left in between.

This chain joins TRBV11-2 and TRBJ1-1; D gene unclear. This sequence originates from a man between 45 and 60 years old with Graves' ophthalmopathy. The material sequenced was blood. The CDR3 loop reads CASSPNLDLNTEAFF. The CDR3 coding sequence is TGTGCCAGCAGCCCGAACCTTGACCTGAACACTGAAGCTTTCTTT.